These 24 T cell receptor beta chains share one sample of origin, sequenced in a study of cytomegalovirus exposure and HLA in healthy donors. 60 Vbeta and 13 Jbeta primers were used in PCR. Assay: immunoSEQ multiplex PCR; the TCRdb copy retains only in-frame clones and omits some. The table includes roughly 200,000 clones, 82% detected once. The sample taken for sequencing was PBMCs. These receptors were taken from a woman aged 40-49 years in good health and CMV-seronegative.

DNA of the CDR3: TGTGCCAGTAGTATCTCGACTAGCGGGAGTTACGAGCAGTACTTC. Translated: CASSISTSGSYEQYF. This chain joins TRBV19 and TRBJ2-7; TRBD2 matches at 12 bases. J lost 4 bases, V lost 3 bases, and 4 bases had no gene match. CDR3 length: 15 amino acids. Germline CDR1 reads LNHDA; CDR2 reads SQIVND (reference sequence).

This chain connects TRBV5-1 to TRBJ1-2; D gene ambiguous. CDR3 length: 13 amino acids. The germline V and J ends were trimmed by 2 bases and 2 bases, with 7 bases remaining between them. Per germline, CDR1 SGHRS and CDR2 YFSETQ. CDR3 region: CASSFVRNYGYTF. Written as DNA, the CDR3 is TGCGCCAGCAGCTTCGTGAGAAACTATGGCTACACCTTC. Full variable domain (outside the CDR3, taken from reference TRBV5-1 and TRBJ1-2): KAGVTQTPRYLIKTRGQQVTLSCSPISGHRSVSWYQQTPGQGLQFLFEYFSETQRNKGNFPGRFSGRQFSNSRSEMNVSTLELGDSALYLCASSFVRNYGYTFGSGTRLTVV.

The genes are TRBV7-2 and TRBJ2-1, with 10 bases fitting TRBD2. Trimming took 1 base from V and 4 from J; bases not matched to a gene: 7. The CDR3 consists of 17 residues. CDR1 and CDR2 from the germline V gene are SGHTA and FQGNSA. The CDR3 region has the DNA TGTGCCAGCAGCTTAGTAGCGGGAGGCTTCGTTTACAATGAGCAGTTCTTC. As protein: CASSLVAGGFVYNEQFF.

V is TRBV7-2 and J is TRBJ1-5; possible D gene TRBD1, 6 bases. The CDR3 runs to 14 residues. V lost 2 bases, J lost 5 bases, and 10 bases lay in between. Germline CDR1 SGHTA, CDR2 FQGNSA. CDR3 protein: CASSLRAGDQPQHF. The DNA for the CDR3 is TGTGCCAGCAGCTTAAGGGCAGGGGATCAGCCCCAGCATTTT.

The gene calls are TRBV11-3 and TRBJ2-1; D gene ambiguous. V shed 2 bases and J shed 5 bases, with 7 bases lying between them. CDR1 is SGHNT, CDR2 YENEEA, per germline. This CDR3 has 13 amino acids. This CDR3 reads CASSLNQNNEQFF. The CDR3, as DNA: TGTGCCAGCAGCTTAAATCAGAACAATGAGCAGTTCTTC.

The chain links TRBV7-2 to TRBJ1-5; TRBD1 matches at 7 bases. Looked up from germline, CDR1 is SGHTA and CDR2 is FQGNSA. The V gene end was trimmed by 3 bases and the J gene end by 5 bases; junction bases not matched to a gene: 7. The CDR3 is made up of 15 amino acids. The CDR3 region has the DNA TGTGCCAGCAGCTTGGGGACAGCAGACCATCAGCCCCAGCATTTT. It is translated as CASSLGTADHQPQHF.

The chain has TRBV5-6 and TRBJ2-5, with TRBD1 identical over 10 bases. Per the germline V gene, CDR1 is SGHDT and CDR2 is YYEEEE. Losses at the gene ends were 6 bases for V and 9 bases for J; bases not matched to a gene: 14. The CDR3 loop spans 15 amino acids. CDR3 sequence: CASNFGQGVGRAQYF. CDR3 in DNA: TGTGCCAGCAACTTCGGACAGGGGGTAGGGAGGGCCCAGTACTTC.

The chain couples TRBV5-1 to TRBJ1-2; 9 bases fit TRBD1. This CDR3 is built from 14 residues. After removal of 4 bases from V and 4 bases from J, the junction contained 5 bases not matched to a gene. The germline V gene has CDR1 SGHRS and CDR2 YFSETQ. The CDR3 coding sequence is TGCGCCAGCAGCCTGGGACAGGGTATCTATGGCTACACCTTC. Encoded protein: CASSLGQGIYGYTF.

V usage is TRBV2 and J usage is TRBJ2-7, with a weak D call TRBD2 (5 bases). CDR3 length: 11 amino acids. Trimming took 6 bases from V and 7 from J, leaving 10 bases between them. Germline V CDR1 and CDR2: SNHLY, FYNNEI. For the CDR3, the DNA is TGTGCCAGCAGGGACTTTCTGGAGCAGTACTTC. The encoded protein is CASRDFLEQYF.

The chain uses TRBV28 and TRBJ1-2; a weak D match, TRBD1 (6 bases). V lost 6 bases and J lost 0, with 14 bases in between. Germline V gene sequence: CDR1 MDHEN, CDR2 SYDVKM. This CDR3 is 15 amino acids long. CDR3 sequence: CASSTPGQANYGYTF. For the CDR3, the DNA is TGTGCCAGCAGCACTCCGGGACAAGCTAACTATGGCTACACCTTC.

J is TRBJ2-1 and V is TRBV7-8; a possible D gene is TRBD1 (5 bases). V was cut by 7 bases and J by 9 bases, with 22 bases left in between. Germline CDR1 and CDR2: SGHVS and FQNEAQ. This CDR3 has 15 amino acids. The CDR3 is CASTPRQLLASEQFF. The DNA of the CDR3 is TGTGCCAGCACTCCCCGACAGCTCTTGGCGAGTGAGCAGTTCTTC.

The chain carries TRBV7-6 and TRBJ2-3; 7 bases match TRBD2. Germline CDR1 is SGHVS and CDR2 is FNYEAQ. V trimming: 6 bases; J trimming: 6 bases; junction bases outside the gene matches: 3. This CDR3 spans 12 amino acids. The CDR3 region is CASSWGGDTQYF. Written as DNA, the CDR3 is TGTGCCAGCAGTTGGGGGGGGGATACGCAGTATTTT.

This chain connects TRBV6-5 to TRBJ2-7; tentatively, D is TRBD1 (5 bases). The CDR3 loop spans 15 amino acids. The V and J ends lost 4 bases and 7 bases respectively, with 20 bases between them. Germline values: CDR1 MNHEY, CDR2 SVGAGI. In DNA, the CDR3 is TGTGCCAGCAGTTCCCATTTGGGGCCGATGGGGGAGCAGTACTTC. Protein sequence: CASSSHLGPMGEQYF.

The chain uses TRBV7-2 and TRBJ2-7, with 10 bases matching TRBD2. The junction had 7 bases not matched to a gene; V was cut back by 2 bases and J by 6 bases. CDR1 SGHTA and CDR2 FQGNSA come from the germline V gene. This CDR3 is built from 15 residues. This CDR3 reads CASSLHTSGTGEQYF. CDR3 nucleotide sequence: TGTGCCAGCAGCTTACATACTAGCGGGACTGGCGAGCAGTACTTC.

This chain links TRBV27 with TRBJ2-7; tentative D call: TRBD2 (5 bases). V was clipped by 2 bases and J by 4 bases, with 15 bases between them. The CDR3 has 15 amino acids. Germline loops: CDR1 MNHEY, CDR2 SMNVEV (reference sequence). CDR3 region: CASSLRGMGQYEQYF. In DNA form, the CDR3 reads TGTGCCAGCAGTTTACGGGGAATGGGCCAGTACGAGCAGTACTTC.

This chain joins TRBV7-2 and TRBJ2-6; the D is unclear. Germline CDR1 and CDR2: SGHTA and FQGNSA. V was clipped by 4 bases and J by 6 bases, with 7 bases between them. There are 13 residues in the CDR3. CDR3 DNA sequence: TGTGCCAGCAGCTCGTACATGGCCAACGTCCTGACTTTC. Its translation: CASSSYMANVLTF.

This chain connects TRBV6-5 to TRBJ2-1, with D possibly matching TRBD2 (6 bases). CDR3 length equals 14 residues. V lost 0 bases and J lost 8, with 11 bases in between. Germline V gene lookup returns CDR1 MNHEY and CDR2 SVGAGI. The CDR3 here is CASSYSVWGDEQFF. As DNA, the CDR3 is TGTGCCAGCAGTTACTCCGTGTGGGGGGATGAGCAGTTCTTC.

V gene TRBV29-1 combines with J gene TRBJ2-7; 12 bases match TRBD2. Losses at the gene ends were 3 bases for V and 0 bases for J; bases not matched to a gene: 9. CDR3 length: 17 residues. Germline CDR1 is SQVTM and CDR2 is ANQGSEA. The CDR3 loop is CSVEGASGRDGSYEQYF. The DNA of the CDR3 is TGCAGCGTTGAGGGGGCTAGCGGGAGGGACGGCTCCTACGAGCAGTACTTC.

The J gene is TRBJ2-7, the V gene TRBV6-1; D is perhaps TRBD2 (5 bases). The CDR3 extends over 14 amino acids. V dropped 4 bases and J dropped 3 bases, with 13 bases sitting between them. CDR1 is MNHNS and CDR2 is SASEGT in the germline V gene. This CDR3 reads CASSADSSFYEQYF. In DNA, the CDR3 is TGTGCCAGCAGTGCGGACTCGTCTTTCTACGAGCAGTACTTC.

The chain has TRBV19 and TRBJ1-2, with TRBD1 matching over 8 bases. Germline V gives CDR1 LNHDA, CDR2 SQIVND (reference sequence). The V gene end was trimmed by 5 bases and the J gene end by 8 bases; junction bases not matched to a gene: 13. The CDR3 runs 15 residues. The CDR3 DNA sequence: TGTGCCAGTAGTCCCCACAGGGGGGTCGGGAACGGCTACACCTTC. Residues: CASSPHRGVGNGYTF.

The sample holds a few counts of this clone. The gene calls are TRBV19 and TRBJ1-5, with 9 bases lining up with TRBD1. The CDR3 runs 14 residues. Trimming cost V 8 bases and J 10 bases; bases outside gene matches: 12. The germline V gene encodes CDR1 LNHDA and CDR2 SQIVND (reference sequence). The chain's CDR3 is CASSGTGLFYPQHF. The CDR3 DNA follows: TGTGCCAGTTCTGGGACAGGGCTTTTCTATCCCCAGCATTTT.

V is TRBV7-6 and J is TRBJ1-2, with a tentative D call TRBD1 (6 bases). Trimming removed 5 bases from V and 7 bases from J, with 17 bases in between. CDR1 and CDR2 from the germline V gene are SGHVS and FNYEAQ. The CDR3 totals 14 residues. The CDR3 is CASSNTGTTGGYTF. The CDR3 coding sequence is TGTGCCAGCAGCAACACCGGGACAACGGGTGGCTACACCTTC.

The J gene is TRBJ2-7, the V gene TRBV10-3; D not resolved. The germline V and J ends were trimmed by 2 bases and 6 bases, with 17 bases remaining between them. This CDR3 has 15 amino acids. In germline, CDR1 is ENHRY, CDR2 SYGVKD. CDR3 coding DNA: TGTGCCATCAGTGAGAAAACAGCCACTCTCCCCGAGCAGTACTTC. Amino acids: CAISEKTATLPEQYF.

The rearrangement uses TRBV18 and TRBJ1-4; 7 bases line up with TRBD1. The CDR3 is 15 residues long. V lost 2 bases to trimming and J lost 3 bases; unmatched junction nucleotides: 3. Germline CDR1 reads KGHSH; CDR2 reads LQKENI. As DNA, the CDR3 is TGTGCCAGCTCACCATCGGGACAGCCTAATGAAAAACTGTTTTTT. Amino acid sequence: CASSPSGQPNEKLFF.